One sample yielded the 30 T cell receptor beta chains listed below, sequenced in a study of Graves' ophthalmopathy and Graves' hyperthyroidism. TCR beta CDR3 regions were amplified from RNA transcripts. Second-round multiplex PCR came after a first-round RT-PCR that employed HTBI primers. TCRdb called the multiplex PCR reads again in MiXCR, with one record for every CDR3 protein. The repertoire holds some 1.1 million distinct CDR3 sequences, with 35% to 40% as singletons. Specimen: peripheral blood or thyroid tissue (not recorded which). The source of these receptors is an adult man with Graves' hyperthyroidism.

The chain uses TRBV10-3 and TRBJ1-2, with TRBD1 matching over 8 bases. Trimming took 3 bases from V and 7 from J; bases not matched to a gene: 7. This CDR3 spans 14 amino acids. From germline, CDR1 is ENHRY and CDR2 SYGVKD. For the CDR3, the DNA is TGTGCCATCAGTGACCCGACAGGGGTTTTTGGCTACACCTTC. Its translation: CAISDPTGVFGYTF.

This clonotype was recorded many times. The chain couples TRBV20-1 to TRBJ2-6; weak D call: TRBD1 (7 bases). Germline V gene sequence: CDR1 DFQATT, CDR2 SNEGSKA (reference sequence). The CDR3 has 15 residues. In nucleotides, the CDR3 is TGCAGCGCGGGACAGAAGAACTCTGGGGCCAACGTCCTGACTTTC. As protein: CSAGQKNSGANVLTF.

There are many counts of this clonotype. J is TRBJ1-5 and V is TRBV7-9; D remains ambiguous. The V gene's germline CDR1 is SEHNR and CDR2 FQNEAQ (reference sequence). Trimming cost V 3 bases and J 7 bases, with 10 bases left between them. The CDR3 loop spans 13 amino acids. The chain's CDR3 is CASSLEGGQPQHF. The DNA for the CDR3 is TGTGCCAGCAGCTTGGAAGGCGGACAGCCCCAGCATTTT.

This sequence joins TRBV20-1 and TRBJ1-4, with D tentatively TRBD1 (5 bases). Germline assignment: CDR1 DFQATT and CDR2 SNEGSKA (reference sequence). V lost 0 bases and J 8 bases, leaving 16 bases between the germline ends. CDR3 size: 15 residues. As DNA, the CDR3 is TGCAGTGCTAGAGATCTCAGGGACCCGAAAGAAAAACTGTTTTTT. Translated: CSARDLRDPKEKLFF.

The V call is TRBV20-1, the J call TRBJ2-3; a weak D match, TRBD2 (6 bases). Germline CDR1 and CDR2: DFQATT and SNEGSKA (reference sequence). The CDR3 contains 15 residues. V lost 6 bases to trimming and J lost 5 bases, with 21 bases between them. In DNA form, the CDR3 reads TGCAGTGCCGACACCACCGTAGGGCGGGGAGATACGCAGTATTTT. It specifies CSADTTVGRGDTQYF.

This clonotype was found a few times. At one of its ends the junction is not consistent with the germline gene, which may arise from a read error. This chain links TRBV12-3 or TRBV12-4 with TRBJ2-7; TRBD1 matches 8 bases. The CDR3 loop spans 13 amino acids. The CDR3 region is CASRGQVSNEQYF. CDR3 in DNA: TGTGCCAGCAGGGGACAGGTCTCCAACGAGCAGTACTTC.

The sample holds many counts of this clonotype. The genes are TRBV24-1 and TRBJ2-5; 8 bases agree with TRBD2. Looked up from germline, CDR1 is KGHDR and CDR2 is SFDVKD. There are 15 residues in the CDR3. J was trimmed by 4 bases and V by 4 bases; bases with no gene match: 7. CDR3 sequence: CATSEALAGGETQYF. The CDR3 DNA reads TGTGCCACCAGTGAAGCTCTAGCGGGTGGAGAGACCCAGTACTTC.

The chain recombines TRBV7-3 with TRBJ1-2; D possibly corresponds to TRBD1 (5 bases). V lost 0 bases to trimming and J lost 3 bases, with 11 bases between them. This CDR3 has 15 amino acids. Germline-derived CDR1 and CDR2 are SGHTA and FQGTGA. CDR3 loop: CASSLTSGLDYGYTF. The CDR3 nucleotides are TGTGCCAGCAGCTTAACGTCAGGGCTTGACTATGGCTACACCTTC.

This chain connects TRBV29-1 to TRBJ2-7; 10 positions agree with TRBD1. This CDR3 region has 15 residues. V lost 4 bases, J lost 3 bases, and 9 bases stayed unmatched. Germline V gene sequence: CDR1 SQVTM, CDR2 ANQGSEA. The CDR3: CSVAGTGERRYEQYF. As DNA, the CDR3 is TGCAGCGTTGCGGGGACAGGGGAGAGGCGCTACGAGCAGTACTTC.

This clonotype was counted between two and nine times. This sequence joins TRBV15 and TRBJ1-2; the D is unclear. CDR1 and CDR2 from the germline V gene are LNHNV and YYDKDF (reference sequence). This CDR3 comprises 13 residues. Trimming took off 3 bases at V and 7 bases at J, with 12 bases between the two ends. CDR3 in DNA: TGTGCCACCAGCAGGGAGGCGGGGTTTGGCTACACCTTC. This sequence encodes CATSREAGFGYTF.

This clonotype was found many times. The V call is TRBV20-1, the J call TRBJ2-7; tentatively, D is TRBD1 (5 bases). This CDR3 spans 11 amino acids. Trimming left V 5 bases short and J 4 bases short, with 9 bases between. The germline V gene has CDR1 DFQATT and CDR2 SNEGSKA (reference sequence). The chain's CDR3 is CSASTAYEQYF. The CDR3 DNA follows: TGCAGTGCTTCGACAGCTTACGAGCAGTACTTC.

In its sample, this clonotype was seen many times. The rearrangement joins TRBV7-6 to TRBJ1-1; 8 bases match TRBD1. Trimming removed 5 bases from V and 5 bases from J; junction bases left unmatched: 7. In germline, CDR1 is SGHVS, CDR2 FNYEAQ. There are 14 residues in the CDR3. CDR3 sequence (DNA): TGTGCCAGCAGCACAGGACAGGGTGGGACTGAAGCTTTCTTT. This translates into CASSTGQGGTEAFF.

Worth noting for this clonotype: The DNA is left out, because the CDR3 cannot be placed on it with certainty; the CDR3 is given as TCRdb lists it. V usage is TRBV10-2 and J usage is TRBJ1-5; TRBD1, the table's D call, was not compared with the DNA. The CDR3 is 22 residues long, ends included. Germline V gives CDR1 WSHSY, CDR2 SAAADI. CDR3 loop: CASSAGQSFKLWLHLRFGDQHF.

The sample holds many counts of this clonotype. V and J are TRBV29-1 and TRBJ1-2; TRBD1 agrees at 7 bases. Unmatched junction bases numbered 9, after V lost 3 bases and J lost 2 bases. CDR3 length: 15 residues. From germline, CDR1 is SQVTM and CDR2 ANQGSEA. CDR3 DNA sequence: TGCAGCGTTGACAGCGGCAGGGGGACGAACTATGGCTACACCTTC. Translation gives CSVDSGRGTNYGYTF.

The chain is built from TRBV12-3 or TRBV12-4 and TRBJ2-2; TRBD1 matches at 10 bases. J was trimmed by 6 bases and V by 6 bases; bases with no gene match: 4. The length of the CDR3 is 14 residues. In DNA form, the CDR3 reads TGTGCCAGCAGCTGGGACAGGGGAGCCGGGGAGCTGTTTTTT. Protein product: CASSWDRGAGELFF.

The chain has TRBV29-1 and TRBJ2-7, with D maybe TRBD2 (6 bases). The CDR3 contains 13 residues. The germline V gene has CDR1 SQVTM and CDR2 ANQGSEA. The V end was cut by 8 bases, the J end by 7 bases, with 21 bases between. This CDR3 reads CSLREAAGMEQYF. CDR3 sequence (DNA): TGCAGCTTGAGGGAGGCCGCAGGTATGGAGCAGTACTTC.

This clonotype was counted at least ten times. The chain couples TRBV11-2 to TRBJ2-5; D possibly corresponds to TRBD2 (5 bases). Per the germline V gene, CDR1 is SGHAT and CDR2 is FQNNGV. The CDR3 sequence is 14 residues long. V lost 5 bases, J lost 5 bases, and 15 bases lay in between. CDR3 protein: CASSHGRGAETQYF. The CDR3 region has the DNA TGTGCCAGCAGCCACGGACGGGGAGCGGAGACCCAGTACTTC.

With regard to this clonotype: A much larger clone lies a single base off, so this may be a read error. V and J are TRBV12-3 or TRBV12-4 and TRBJ1-4, with D possibly TRBD1 on 5 matching bases. Trimming cost V 6 bases and J 6 bases, with 11 bases left between them. The CDR3 covers 13 residues. In DNA form, the CDR3 reads TGTGCCAGCAGGTACCTGGGACATGAAAAACTGTTTTTT. It encodes CASRYLGHEKLFF.

This chain uses TRBV29-1 with TRBJ1-4; 7 nucleotides match TRBD1. The CDR3 loop spans 13 amino acids. With 7 bases clipped from V and 7 bases from J, the junction kept 9 bases outside the gene matches. Germline CDR1 reads SQVTM; CDR2 reads ANQGSEA. Here the CDR3 reads CSDTGDGGEKLFF. The CDR3 DNA sequence: TGCAGCGATACAGGGGACGGTGGTGAAAAACTGTTTTTT. Full variable domain (missing parts from reference TRBV29-1 and TRBJ1-4): SAVISQKPSRDICQRGTSLTIQCQVDSQVTMMFWYRQQPGQSLTLIATANQGSEATYESGFVIDKFPISRPNLTFSTLTVSNMSPEDSSIYLCSDTGDGGEKLFFGSGTQLSVL.

The rearrangement links TRBV10-3 to TRBJ2-7, with TRBD1 matching 9 bases. This CDR3 region has 15 residues. Germline CDR1 is ENHRY and CDR2 is SYGVKD. The V and J ends lost 4 bases and 4 bases, in that order; junction bases with no gene match: 8. CDR3 amino acids: CAISGTGTGQYEQYF. The CDR3 DNA sequence: TGTGCCATCAGTGGTACCGGGACAGGGCAATACGAGCAGTACTTC.

This clonotype was recorded at least ten times. CDR3 in DNA: TGTGCCAGCAGCTTAGAGGCAGGGGAGGCCAATCAGCCCCAGCATTTT. Its protein product is CASSLEAGEANQPQHF. This chain joins TRBV7-6 and TRBJ1-5; a weak D match, TRBD1 (6 bases). Germline V CDR1 and CDR2: SGHVS, FNYEAQ. This CDR3 has 16 residues. With 1 base removed from V and 3 bases from J, the gap between germline ends came to 13 bases.

This clonotype appeared once. The chain has TRBV7-2 and TRBJ2-6, with TRBD2 identical over 10 bases. The CDR3 length is 19 residues. Germline-derived CDR1 and CDR2 are SGHTA and FQGNSA. The J segment lost 2 bases and the V segment lost 4 bases, leaving 11 bases of the junction unmatched. The CDR3 sequence: CASSYYSGGPPTGANVLTF. For the CDR3, the DNA is TGTGCCAGCAGCTATTATAGCGGGGGGCCGCCCACTGGGGCCAACGTCCTGACTTTC.

This clonotype was recorded many times. Written as DNA, the CDR3 is TGTGCCAGCAGCGAGGGGGGGTTGAACACTGAAGCTTTCTTT. Its protein product is CASSEGGLNTEAFF. V and J are TRBV7-6 and TRBJ1-1; TRBD1 is a possible D gene (6 bases). The V and J ends lost 5 bases and 0 bases respectively, with 10 bases between them. Looked up from germline, CDR1 is SGHVS and CDR2 is FNYEAQ. The length of the CDR3 is 14 residues. Full variable domain (remainder filled in from reference TRBV7-6 and TRBJ1-1): GAGVSQSPRYKVTKRGQDVALRCDPISGHVSLYWYRQALGQGPEFLTYFNYEAQQDKSGLPNDRFSAERPEGSISTLTIQRTEQRDSAMYRCASSEGGLNTEAFFGQGTRLTVV.

Comment on this clonotype: This may be a read error, as it is one base from a much larger clone. The chain couples TRBV19 to TRBJ1-2; D call uncertain. The CDR3 extends over 14 amino acids. Germline CDR1 and CDR2: LNHDA and SQIVND (reference sequence). The CDR3 here is CASSIPGSYYGHTF. The CDR3 DNA is TGTGCCAGTAGTATACCGGGCAGTTACTATGGCCACACCTTC.

The chain joins TRBV25-1 to TRBJ1-2, with 7 bases fitting TRBD1. V shed 6 bases, J shed 12 bases, and the junction held 16 bases outside the gene matches. This CDR3 comprises 14 residues. Looked up from germline, CDR1 is MGHDK and CDR2 is SYGVNS. CDR3 in amino acids: CASSDRQGISGNTF. In DNA, the CDR3 is TGTGCCAGCAGCGACCGACAGGGCATTTCTGGAAACACCTTC.

The chain is built from TRBV6-5 and TRBJ2-7; the D gene is possibly TRBD2 (6 bases). V lost 5 bases and J 4 bases, leaving 15 bases between the germline ends. Germline-derived CDR1 and CDR2 are MNHEY and SVGAGI. The CDR3 is 14 residues long. The CDR3 nucleotides read TGTGCCAGCAGTATTTCAACTAGCAAGTACGAGCAGTACTTC. It is translated as CASSISTSKYEQYF.

The rearrangement links TRBV6-2 or TRBV6-3 to TRBJ2-7; D may be TRBD1 (6 bases). The germline V gene encodes CDR1 MNHEY and CDR2 SVGEGT. The V gene lost 6 bases and the J gene lost 3 bases, with 15 bases spanning the gap. There are 14 residues in the CDR3. CDR3 in amino acids: CASRRLRQVYEQYF. The CDR3 region has the DNA TGTGCCAGCAGACGTCTACGACAGGTCTACGAGCAGTACTTC.

Notes on this clonotype: Sequence at one end of the junction differs from germline and may be a read error. The rearrangement links TRBV12-3 or TRBV12-4 to TRBJ1-5, with a possible D match to TRBD1 (5 bases). The CDR3 is 16 residues long. Here the CDR3 DNA reads TGTGCCAACAGTTTTTCCGGGGCTGGTAGCAATCAGCCCCAGCATTTT. Its protein is CANSFSGAGSNQPQHF.

The sample holds a few counts of this clonotype. This rearrangement joins TRBV29-1 to TRBJ2-7; 11 nucleotides agree with TRBD1. Trimming at V came to 4 bases and at J to 0 bases, leaving 2 bases not matched to a gene. Germline CDR1 is SQVTM and CDR2 is ANQGSEA. CDR3 length: 14 residues. The CDR3 here is CSVAGTGGSYEQYF. As DNA, the CDR3 is TGCAGCGTTGCGGGGACAGGGGGCTCCTACGAGCAGTACTTC.

This clonotype has at least ten counts. The genes are TRBV9 and TRBJ1-6; tentative D call: TRBD1 (6 bases). Germline V gene lookup returns CDR1 SGDLS and CDR2 YYNGEE. This CDR3 contains 15 residues. The ends were cut back, 0 bases at V and 6 bases at J, with 10 bases in the middle. The CDR3 is CASSVGGASNSPLHF. In DNA, the CDR3 is TGTGCCAGCAGCGTAGGGGGGGCGAGTAATTCACCCCTCCACTTT.